This is a list of T cell receptor beta chains from one sample in a study of T-cell memory formation after mild COVID-19. TCRdb recomputed calls from the 5' RACE reads with MiXCR, one row per CDR3 protein. This sample has around 45,000 distinct CDR3 sequences; more than 9% occur once, and the top ten carry about an eighth. Sequencing was done on a sample of PBMCs or a T cell subset sorted from them (not recorded which). These receptors originate from an adult woman who had mild COVID-19 (a few samples of this study predate the infection). Cell type and time point are not known. Both conserved end residues are part of each CDR3. Fields, in order: J gene, V gene, D gene, CDR3 protein. The D gene is left open where the match is weak.

>TRBJ2-1|TRBV10-3|TRBD2
CAISESMGSGANEQFF
>TRBJ2-1|TRBV6-1|-
CATFAGWSYNEQFF
>TRBJ2-5|TRBV7-2|-
CASSLVREETQYF
>TRBJ2-1|TRBV7-3|TRBD1
CASSFLRDRGRAPLYNEQFF
>TRBJ1-2|TRBV6-4|-
CASSAGLSNYGYTF
>TRBJ2-1|TRBV7-9|TRBD1
CASRPGTGGNNEQFF
>TRBJ1-6|TRBV10-3|-
CAISGGPNAPLHF
>TRBJ2-2|TRBV2|-
CASSPVRLANTGELFF
>TRBJ2-3|TRBV6-5|-
CASKASGDTQYF
>TRBJ1-5|TRBV24-1|TRBD1
CATSEGQGYQPQHF
>TRBJ1-2|TRBV12-3/TRBV12-4|-
CASSYRPNYGYTF
>TRBJ2-3|TRBV5-5|TRBD2
CASSLPSGGTDTQYF
>TRBJ1-2|TRBV5-1|-
CASSLGAGRLIYGYTF
>TRBJ2-7|TRBV25-1|TRBD2
CASSESLGLADALEQYF
>TRBJ1-2|TRBV20-1|-
CSARDVGQANYGYTF
>TRBJ2-7|TRBV30|-
CAWSALRGGNRYEQYF
>TRBJ2-5|TRBV7-9|-
CASSPKTRLQETQYF
>TRBJ2-2|TRBV6-5|-
CASSYRASDGELFF
>TRBJ2-3|TRBV5-1|TRBD2
CASSSSGPRDTQYF
>TRBJ1-6|TRBV18|TRBD1
CASSRGQGAVNSPLHF
>TRBJ1-5|TRBV7-2|-
CASSLDGQSNQPQHF
>TRBJ1-2|TRBV3-1|-
CASSQSHGYTF
>TRBJ2-1|TRBV5-1|-
CASSAGAVNEQFF
>TRBJ1-3|TRBV7-9|-
CASSLALGGNTIYF
>TRBJ2-2|TRBV2|-
CASRGAEINTGERFF
>TRBJ2-1|TRBV19|TRBD1
CASSTRQGSYNEQFF
>TRBJ1-2|TRBV20-1|-
CSAHDTRLQDAPSGYTF
>TRBJ2-3|TRBV9|-
CASSDSGDTQYF
>TRBJ1-2|TRBV12-3/TRBV12-4|-
CASSPNPAHVYGYTF
>TRBJ2-1|TRBV12-3/TRBV12-4|-
CASSFSGNRGNEQFF
>TRBJ2-3|TRBV11-3|-
CASSLGTDTDTQYF
>TRBJ2-7|TRBV7-2|-
CASSLAHSSYEQYF
>TRBJ2-3|TRBV6-5|TRBD2
CASSYSREGLSTQYF
>TRBJ1-2|TRBV12-3/TRBV12-4|-
CASSLASTAPGGYTF
>TRBJ2-7|TRBV12-3/TRBV12-4|TRBD1
CASSPRTSDRGHEQYF
>TRBJ1-1|TRBV6-5|-
CASSYEGLNTEAFF
>TRBJ2-1|TRBV20-1|-
CSAAGDFLSYNEQFF
>TRBJ2-5|TRBV5-5|-
CASSLVLATETQYF
>TRBJ2-2|TRBV4-3|TRBD2
CASSQGLDRGGELFF
>TRBJ2-3|TRBV20-1|-
CRVEWGGIPSTDTQYF
>TRBJ2-1|TRBV24-1|TRBD1
CATSDPTGSSYNEQFF
>TRBJ1-5|TRBV6-5|TRBD1
CASRFLRDSNIQPQHF
>TRBJ2-5|TRBV4-2|-
CASSQEAGQETQYF
>TRBJ2-7|TRBV10-3|-
CAISGGGGQNYEQYF
>TRBJ2-2|TRBV24-1|-
CATSHWDNTGELFF
>TRBJ2-2|TRBV5-1|-
CASSLTGIGPTGELFF